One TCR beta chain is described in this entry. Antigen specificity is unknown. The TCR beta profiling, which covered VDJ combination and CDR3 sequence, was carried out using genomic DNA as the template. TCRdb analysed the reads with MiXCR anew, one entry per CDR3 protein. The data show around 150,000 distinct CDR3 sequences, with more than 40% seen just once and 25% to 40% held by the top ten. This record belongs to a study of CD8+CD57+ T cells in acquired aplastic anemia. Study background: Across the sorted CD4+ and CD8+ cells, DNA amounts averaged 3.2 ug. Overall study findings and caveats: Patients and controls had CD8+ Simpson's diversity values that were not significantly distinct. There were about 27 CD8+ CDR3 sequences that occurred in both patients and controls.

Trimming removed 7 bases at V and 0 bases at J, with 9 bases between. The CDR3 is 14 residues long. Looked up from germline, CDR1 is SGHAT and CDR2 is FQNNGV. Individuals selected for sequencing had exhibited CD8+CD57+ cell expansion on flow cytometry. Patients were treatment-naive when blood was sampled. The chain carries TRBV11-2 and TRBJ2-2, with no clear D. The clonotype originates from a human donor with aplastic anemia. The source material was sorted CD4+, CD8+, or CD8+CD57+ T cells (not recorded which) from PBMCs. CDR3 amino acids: CASMNDANTGELFF. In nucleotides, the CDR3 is TGTGCCAGCATGAACGACGCGAACACCGGGGAGCTGTTTTTT.